This TCR beta chain was identified during a study of radiation and T cells in renal cell carcinoma. Looking at the study overall: Nephrectomy followed 15 Gy stereotactic body radiation by 4 weeks. Study-level points and caveats: In blood, top tumor clones expanded by 2 weeks, shrinking by 4.

The ends were cut back, 2 bases at V and 5 bases at J, with 6 bases in the middle. Germline V gene data show CDR1 as MNHEY and CDR2 as SMNVEV (reference sequence). The CDR3 runs 12 residues. The time point denotes: blood 2 weeks post-SBRT. Treatment: 15 Gy SBRT to primary tumor, nephrectomy 4 weeks later. Blood was sampled at baseline, 2 weeks and 4 weeks after SBRT. This renal cell carcinoma was of the clear cell type. Sequencing was performed with immunoSEQ multiplex PCR; in TCRdb, only in-frame clones are kept and a portion is missing. There are tens of thousands of clones in the sample; 65% to 90% occur only once, and roughly 20% lies in the top ten. As to this clone: Its cognate antigen is unknown.

The sample consisted of blood, taken from a patient whose treatment included radiotherapy and nephrectomy. The chain is built from TRBV27 and TRBJ1-2; D is unresolved. This receptor was taken from a woman between 45 and 60 years old with renal cell carcinoma. The CDR3 sequence: CASSLRGYGYTF. The CDR3 nucleotides are TGTGCCAGCAGTTTACGGGGATATGGCTACACCTTC.